The text below deals with one TCR beta chain. The sample belongs to a study of blood T cell repertoires in COVID-19. The table came from immunoSEQ multiplex PCR; TCRdb's copy has only in-frame clones and leaves some out. The table records roughly 150,000 clones, about 87% of them present only once. The origin of this receptor is a human donor in a cohort sampled during active COVID-19. The sequenced material came from peripheral blood.

DNA of the CDR3: TGCGCCAGCAGCCAAGAGGACAGGGTGAGGGGCTACACCTTC. Its translation: CASSQEDRVRGYTF. V gene TRBV4-1 combines with J gene TRBJ1-2; TRBD1 aligns across 8 bases. CDR1 is MGHRA and CDR2 is YSYEKL in the germline V gene. The CDR3 contains 14 residues. J lost 8 bases, V lost 0 bases, and 5 bases had no gene match.